The clone carrying this TCR beta chain was seen just once. The data were obtained in a study of multiple sclerosis patients with progressive multifocal leukoencephalopathy. The table came from immunoSEQ multiplex PCR; TCRdb's copy has only in-frame clones and leaves some out. The sample consists of roughly 30,000 clones, 70% to 90% of them appearing once. V was shortened by 3 bases and J by 0 bases, with 10 bases between the two germline ends. Germline V lookup: CDR1 MDHEN, CDR2 SYDVKM. CDR3 length: 15 amino acids. Time point in this sample: before natalizumab initiation. This sequence originates from a human donor with multiple sclerosis. The V call is TRBV28, the J call TRBJ2-3; D perhaps matches TRBD2 (5 bases). Sequenced material: PBMCs. The CDR3 DNA follows: TGTGCCAGCAGTTTGGGGAGAACTAGCACAGATACGCAGTATTTT. Translation: CASSLGRTSTDTQYF.